This TCR beta chain was found in a study of beta chain features in type 1 diabetes. Notes on the study in general: In all four CD4+ subsets, TCRB CDR3 length was significantly, moderately reduced in type 1 diabetes.

This clone was found a few times. Its antigen is unidentified. Different DNA sequences within this sample yield the same CDR3. The CDR3 consists of 15 residues. The V and J ends lost 0 bases and 1 base, in that order; junction bases with no gene match: 1. Germline CDR1 reads SGHRS; CDR2 reads YFSETQ. Naive, central memory, regulatory and stem cell-like memory cells within the CD4+ compartment were sorted using CD45RO/CCR7/CD25/CD127/CD95/CD27. Isolated RNA was reverse transcribed in full, so expressed TCRB transcripts were sequenced. The average output of naive, central memory and regulatory T cell samples was several million reads. Libraries were prepared by immunoSEQ multiplex PCR; TCRdb keeps only in-frame clonotypes and omits some of them. The sample consists of about 700,000 clones, over 10% of them appearing once.

This chain links TRBV5-1 with TRBJ1-1; 9 positions match TRBD1. Sequenced: naive CD4+ T cells from blood. The clonotype originates from a man in his late teens or twenties with type 1 diabetes. The CDR3 sequence: CASSLEGQGNTEAFF. The CDR3 bases are TGCGCCAGCAGCTTGGAGGGACAGGGGAACACTGAAGCTTTCTTT.